The clone carrying this TCR beta chain was seen at least ten times. These data originate in a study of tumor-infiltrating lymphocytes in primary liver carcinoma. In addition to blood RNA drawn from unsorted whole blood, germline DNA was extracted. Germline V CDR1 and CDR2: SGHNT, YENEEA. With 5 bases removed from V and 3 bases from J, the gap between germline ends came to 9 bases. The CDR3 has 13 amino acids. From around 0.5 ug total RNA, TCR beta cDNA was generated with a primer in the constant region. ARM-PCR was slightly modified, and three nested multiplex PCR rounds with it gave rise to the TCR beta libraries. A C-beta reverse primer was combined with TRBV1-TRBV30 forward primers in the first two PCR rounds, and each round had approximately 10 cycles. TCRdb recomputed calls from the multiplex PCR reads with MiXCR, one row per CDR3 protein. The repertoire holds about 310,000 distinct CDR3 sequences, with 65% as singletons.

This chain uses TRBV11-3 with TRBJ2-3; either TRBD1 or TRBD2 may fit D (5 bases each). The source is a man in his forties with primary liver carcinoma and hepatitis B virus infection. The material sequenced was peripheral blood. The CDR3 DNA follows: TGTGCCAGCAGCCCGGGGCTTACAGATACGCAGTATTTT. Protein sequence: CASSPGLTDTQYF.